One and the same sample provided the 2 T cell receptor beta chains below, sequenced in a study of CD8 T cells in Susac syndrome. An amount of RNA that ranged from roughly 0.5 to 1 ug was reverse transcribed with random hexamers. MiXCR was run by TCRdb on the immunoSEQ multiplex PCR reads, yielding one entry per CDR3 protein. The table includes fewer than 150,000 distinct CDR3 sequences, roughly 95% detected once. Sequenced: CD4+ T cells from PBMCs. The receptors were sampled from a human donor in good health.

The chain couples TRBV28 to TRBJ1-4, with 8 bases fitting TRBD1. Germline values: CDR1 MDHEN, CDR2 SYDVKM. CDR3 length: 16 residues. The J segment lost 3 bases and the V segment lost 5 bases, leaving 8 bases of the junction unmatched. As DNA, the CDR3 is TGTGCCAGCAGTCGAGACAGGGGTCGTGCTAATGAAAAACTGTTTTTT. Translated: CASSRDRGRANEKLFF. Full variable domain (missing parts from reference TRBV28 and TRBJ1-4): DVKVTQSSRYLVKRTGEKVFLECVQDMDHENMFWYRQDPGLGLRLIYFSYDVKMKEKGDIPEGYSVSREKKERFSLILESASTNQTSMYLCASSRDRGRANEKLFFGSGTQLSVL.

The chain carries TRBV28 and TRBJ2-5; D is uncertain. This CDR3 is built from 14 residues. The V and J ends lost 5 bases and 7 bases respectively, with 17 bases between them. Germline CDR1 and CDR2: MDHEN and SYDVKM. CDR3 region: CASSPIVGQWTQYF. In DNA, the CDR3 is TGTGCCAGCAGTCCCATTGTGGGCCAGTGGACCCAGTACTTC.